The clone carrying this T cell receptor (beta chain) was seen ten or more times. The CDR3 totals 14 residues. Per the germline V gene, CDR1 is DFQATT and CDR2 is SNEGSKA (reference sequence). V trimming: 5 bases; J trimming: 10 bases; junction bases outside the gene matches: 12. The sample is drawn from a study of blood T cells in healthy people across ages. Alongside a J-beta primer mix, a sample-barcoded 5' primer served in a second PCR lasting roughly 7 to 11 cycles. TCRdb fed the 5' RACE reads into MiXCR, producing one record per CDR3 protein. The table records 650,000 to 700,000 distinct CDR3 sequences, roughly 30% of them present only once.

The chain links TRBV20-1 to TRBJ2-1; 9 bases map to TRBD2. The sample was blood. This TCR derives from a woman at least 80 years old in good health. CDR3 sequence reads: CSAFAGGRLFEQFF. As DNA, the CDR3 is TGCAGTGCTTTCGCGGGGGGGAGGCTGTTCGAGCAGTTCTTC.